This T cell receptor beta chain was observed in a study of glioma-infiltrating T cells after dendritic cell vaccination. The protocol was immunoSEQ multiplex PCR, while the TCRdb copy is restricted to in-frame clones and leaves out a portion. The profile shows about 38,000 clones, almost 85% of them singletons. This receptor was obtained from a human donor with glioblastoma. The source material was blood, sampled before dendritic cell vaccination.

The CDR3 protein is CATSVGTGAYQPQHF. The DNA for the CDR3 is TGTGCCACCAGCGTAGGGACAGGGGCCTATCAGCCCCAGCATTTT. This chain uses TRBV15 with TRBJ1-5; TRBD1 matches 10 bases. The CDR3 loop spans 15 amino acids. CDR1 is LNHNV and CDR2 is YYDKDF in the germline V gene (reference sequence). Trimming took 5 bases from V and 5 from J; bases not matched to a gene: 6.